Included here is one T cell receptor beta chain sequence, with context. Data came from immunoSEQ multiplex PCR; TCRdb stores just in-frame clones and leaves some out. In the table there are tens of thousands of clones, about 92% of which are singletons. CDR3 length: 17 amino acids. The germline V gene has CDR1 LGHNA and CDR2 YSLEER. V lost 0 bases, J lost 4 bases, and 18 bases lay in between. The data were taken from a study of OX40 agonist ivuxolimab in advanced cancers. Whole-study context: Of the patients, three showed partial responses, one with hepatocellular carcinoma and two with cutaneous melanoma.

The source material was CD4+ or CD8+ T cells sorted from blood, sampled in a trial of the OX40 agonist ivuxolimab. This TCR came from an adult with an advanced solid tumor such as melanoma, head and neck, liver or kidney cancer. V gene TRBV4-3 combines with J gene TRBJ1-2; D is undetermined. CDR3 sequence: CASSQDSRSHLIYGYTF. Written as DNA, the CDR3 is TGCGCCAGCAGCCAAGATTCCAGGTCCCACCTAATCTATGGCTACACCTTC.